This T cell receptor beta chain was identified in a study of cytomegalovirus exposure and HLA in healthy donors. 13 Jbeta primers and 60 Vbeta primers were used for the PCR. Source study methods: Later reanalysis found 75 million to 100 million unique TCR beta chains, 10 million to 12 million of them shared. Using immunoSEQ multiplex PCR, the repertoire was profiled, and TCRdb retains in-frame clones only, with some absent. Clonal size and the V and J genes are those of that table, whereas D and trimming came from the DNA. The table includes more than 80,000 clones, 65% to 75% detected once. Germline loops: CDR1 SGHNT, CDR2 YENEEA. Trimming at V came to 4 bases and at J to 0 bases, leaving 7 bases not matched to a gene. The CDR3 contains 18 residues. Note on this clone: No antigen is known for it.

Study-level results: Sequencing artifact likely explains a cluster of highly shared sequence variants. In vitro data verified a few CMV-associated chains as specific for CMV antigens.

The specimen sequenced was PBMCs. This TCR was recovered from a female donor in good health and CMV-seronegative. The chain carries TRBV11-3 and TRBJ2-3; 13 bases are shared with TRBD2. CDR3 nucleotide sequence: TGTGCCAGCAGCTACACTAGCGGGAGGGCCGTCAGCACAGATACGCAGTATTTT. Its protein product is CASSYTSGRAVSTDTQYF.